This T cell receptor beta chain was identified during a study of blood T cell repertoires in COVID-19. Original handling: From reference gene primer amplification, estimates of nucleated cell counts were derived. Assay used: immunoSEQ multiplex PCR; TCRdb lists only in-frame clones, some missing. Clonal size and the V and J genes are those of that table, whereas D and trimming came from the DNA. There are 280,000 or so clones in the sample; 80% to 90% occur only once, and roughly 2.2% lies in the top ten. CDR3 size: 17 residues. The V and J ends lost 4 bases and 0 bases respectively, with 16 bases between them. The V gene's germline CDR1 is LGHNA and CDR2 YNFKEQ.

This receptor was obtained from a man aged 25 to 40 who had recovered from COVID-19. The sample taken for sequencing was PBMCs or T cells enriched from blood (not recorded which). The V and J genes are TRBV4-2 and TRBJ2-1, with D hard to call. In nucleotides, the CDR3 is TGTGCCAGCAGCCCCCAGATAGCCAAACCCTCCTACAATGAGCAGTTCTTC. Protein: CASSPQIAKPSYNEQFF.